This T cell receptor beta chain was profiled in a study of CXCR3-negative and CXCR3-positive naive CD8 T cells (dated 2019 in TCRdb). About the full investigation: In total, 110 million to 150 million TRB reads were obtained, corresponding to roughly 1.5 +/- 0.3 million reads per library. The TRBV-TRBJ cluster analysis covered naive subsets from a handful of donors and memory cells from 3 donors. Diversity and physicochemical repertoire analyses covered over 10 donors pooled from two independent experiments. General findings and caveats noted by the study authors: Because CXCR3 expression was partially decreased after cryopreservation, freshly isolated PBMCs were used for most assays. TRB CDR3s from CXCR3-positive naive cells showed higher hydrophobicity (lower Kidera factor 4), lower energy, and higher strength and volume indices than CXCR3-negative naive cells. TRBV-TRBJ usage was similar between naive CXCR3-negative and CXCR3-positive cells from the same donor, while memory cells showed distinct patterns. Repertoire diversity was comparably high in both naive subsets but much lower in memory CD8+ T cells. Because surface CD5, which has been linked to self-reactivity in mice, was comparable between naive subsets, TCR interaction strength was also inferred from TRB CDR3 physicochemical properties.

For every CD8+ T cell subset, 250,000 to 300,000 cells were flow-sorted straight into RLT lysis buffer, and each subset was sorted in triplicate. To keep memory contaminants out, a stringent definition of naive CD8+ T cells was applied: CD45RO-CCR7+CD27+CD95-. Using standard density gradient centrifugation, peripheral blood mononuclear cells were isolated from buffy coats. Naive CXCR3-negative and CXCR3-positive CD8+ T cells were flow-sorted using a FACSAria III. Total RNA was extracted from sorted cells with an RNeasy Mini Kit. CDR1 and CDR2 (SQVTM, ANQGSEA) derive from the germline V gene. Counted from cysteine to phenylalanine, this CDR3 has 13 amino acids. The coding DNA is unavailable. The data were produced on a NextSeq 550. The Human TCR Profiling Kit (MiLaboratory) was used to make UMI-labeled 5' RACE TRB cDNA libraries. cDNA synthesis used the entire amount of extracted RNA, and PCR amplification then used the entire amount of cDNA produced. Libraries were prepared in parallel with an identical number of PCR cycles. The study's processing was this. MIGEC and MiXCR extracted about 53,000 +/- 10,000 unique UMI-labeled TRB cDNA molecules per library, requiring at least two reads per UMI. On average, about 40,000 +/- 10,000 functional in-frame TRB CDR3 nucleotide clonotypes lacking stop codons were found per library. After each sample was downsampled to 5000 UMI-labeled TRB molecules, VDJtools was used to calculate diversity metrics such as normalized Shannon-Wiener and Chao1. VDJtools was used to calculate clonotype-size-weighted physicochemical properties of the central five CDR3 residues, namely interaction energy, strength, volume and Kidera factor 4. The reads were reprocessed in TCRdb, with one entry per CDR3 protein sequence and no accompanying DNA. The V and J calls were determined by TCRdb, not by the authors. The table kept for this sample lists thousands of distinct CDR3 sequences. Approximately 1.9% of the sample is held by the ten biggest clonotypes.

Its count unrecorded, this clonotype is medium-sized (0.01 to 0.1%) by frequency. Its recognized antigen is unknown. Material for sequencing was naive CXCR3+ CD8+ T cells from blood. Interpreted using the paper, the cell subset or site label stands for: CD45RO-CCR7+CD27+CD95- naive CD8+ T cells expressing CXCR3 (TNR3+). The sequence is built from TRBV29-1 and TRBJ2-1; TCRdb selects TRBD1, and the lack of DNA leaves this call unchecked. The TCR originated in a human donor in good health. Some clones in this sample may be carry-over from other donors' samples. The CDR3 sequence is CSVGQGLIDEQFF.